This T cell receptor (beta chain) was retrieved from a study of T cells expressing NK-cell markers. Study-wide context: The authors derived TCR beta repertoires from sorted CD3+CD56+NKG2C+, CD3+CD56+NKG2C- and CD3+CD56-NKG2C+ T cells.

Study-wide results and caveats: A range of 1.0-7.0% of CD8+ T cells consisted of dominant NKG2C+ clonotypes in about six donors.

In regard to this clonotype: What it binds is unknown.

TCRdb derives one entry per CDR3 protein from the 5' RACE reads, leaving out DNA. The sample's table shows about 540,000 distinct CDR3 sequences. The CDR3 totals 16 residues. Germline V gives CDR1 SGHAT, CDR2 FQNNGV. The genes are TRBV11-2 and TRBJ2-3; TCRdb reports TRBD1, a call that lacks DNA to check it against. The TCR originated in a man between 18 and 29 years old in good health. The sequenced sample consisted of blood T cells: a sorted CD56 or NKG2C T cell subset, CD4+ or CD8+ T cells, or bulk PBMC T cells (not recorded which). CDR3 loop: CASSPRLGLGPDTQYF.